Below are 10 T cell receptor beta chains sequenced from a single sample in a study of T cell repertoires in cytomegalovirus infection. The antigens for these receptors are not known. TCRdb used MiXCR to reprocess the reads, holding one entry per CDR3 protein. The sample consists of roughly 340,000 distinct CDR3 sequences, almost 30% of them appearing once. The material was cultured PBMCs, obtained from culture after CMV antigen stimulation. These receptors all stem from a human donor in good health (CMV status not recorded). Some clones in this sample may be carry-over from other donors' samples.

The chain couples TRBV11-2 to TRBJ2-7; D gene uncertain. The CDR3 runs 16 residues. V was clipped by 1 base and J by 5 bases, with 18 bases between them. Germline V CDR1 and CDR2: SGHAT, FQNNGV. This CDR3 is CASSLGPSFLQNEQYF. CDR3 nucleotide sequence: TGTGCCAGCAGCTTAGGCCCTTCGTTCCTCCAGAACGAGCAGTACTTC.

This chain connects TRBV20-1 to TRBJ2-7; 7 bases are shared with TRBD2. The germline CDR1 and CDR2 sequences are DFQATT and SNEGSKA (reference sequence). This CDR3 is 13 amino acids long. The J segment lost 5 bases and the V segment lost 3 bases, leaving 7 bases of the junction unmatched. CDR3 DNA: TGCAGTGCTAGCTGGCGGGAGCGAAACGAGCAGTACTTC. Translating gives CSASWRERNEQYF.

This clonotype appeared a few times. J is TRBJ2-5 and V is TRBV20-1; TRBD1 aligns across 11 bases. The CDR3 is 15 residues long. CDR1 and CDR2 (germline): DFQATT, SNEGSKA (reference sequence). The V gene end was trimmed by 2 bases and the J gene end by 2 bases; junction bases not matched to a gene: 4. CDR3 in amino acids: CSARPWDRGQETQYF. CDR3 coding DNA: TGCAGTGCTAGACCCTGGGACAGGGGGCAAGAGACCCAGTACTTC.

This clonotype was observed at least ten times. CDR3 protein: CASSRLDRGTEAFF. The CDR3 nucleotides read TGTGCCAGCAGCCGATTAGACAGGGGCACTGAAGCTTTCTTT. This chain links TRBV7-8 with TRBJ1-1, with 8 positions matching TRBD1. V was pared by 5 bases and J by 4 bases, with 6 bases of the junction left unmatched. Per the germline V gene, CDR1 is SGHVS and CDR2 is FQNEAQ. This CDR3 has 14 amino acids.

The chain is built from TRBV7-9 and TRBJ2-7; a weak D match, TRBD1 (5 bases). The V end was cut by 5 bases, the J end by 3 bases, with 17 bases between. This CDR3 region has 15 residues. In germline, CDR1 is SEHNR, CDR2 FQNEAQ (reference sequence). As DNA, the CDR3 is TGTGCCAGCAGCCTTCCATCAGGGCAGGGCTACGAGCAGTACTTC. Translation gives CASSLPSGQGYEQYF.

This clonotype was picked up one time. V is TRBV4-1 and J is TRBJ2-5; 7 bases are a match to TRBD2. This CDR3 has 14 residues. J was trimmed by 5 bases and V by 1 base; bases with no gene match: 4. Germline V CDR1 and CDR2: MGHRA, YSYEKL. The CDR3 sequence: CASSQAGGPETQYF. The DNA for the CDR3 is TGCGCCAGCAGCCAAGCGGGAGGTCCCGAGACCCAGTACTTC.

The chain carries TRBV12-5 and TRBJ2-5, with 8 bases lining up with TRBD1. The CDR3 length is 15 residues. The germline V gene has CDR1 LGHNT and CDR2 FRNRAP. The J segment lost 3 bases and the V segment lost 6 bases, leaving 9 bases of the junction unmatched. The CDR3 loop is CASGFIGTGEETQYF. In DNA, the CDR3 is TGTGCTAGTGGCTTCATAGGGACAGGAGAAGAGACCCAGTACTTC.

This rearrangement joins TRBV20-1 to TRBJ2-7; 8 bases map to TRBD2. The germline V gene encodes CDR1 DFQATT and CDR2 SNEGSKA (reference sequence). This CDR3 region has 15 residues. The V segment lost 0 bases and the J segment 7 bases; nucleotides outside the gene matches: 11. This CDR3 reads CSARDLTRSGGEQYF. The CDR3 bases are TGCAGTGCTAGAGATCTGACTCGCTCGGGGGGGGAGCAGTACTTC.

The chain employs TRBV19 and TRBJ1-1; D possibly corresponds to TRBD1 (6 bases). In germline, CDR1 is LNHDA, CDR2 SQIVND (reference sequence). Trimming shortened V by 7 bases and J by 8 bases, and 14 bases separated the two germline ends. This CDR3 comprises 12 residues. In DNA form, the CDR3 reads TGTGCCAGTACTCCTGGGGGGCGAGAAGCTTTCTTT. This translates into CASTPGGREAFF.

The V call is TRBV7-3, the J call TRBJ1-1, with D possibly being TRBD1 (5 bases). V lost 5 bases and J 6 bases, leaving 13 bases between the germline ends. CDR1 is SGHTA, CDR2 FQGTGA, per germline. The CDR3 extends over 13 amino acids. The CDR3: CASSPQGTAEAFF. DNA of the CDR3: TGTGCCAGCAGCCCTCAGGGAACGGCTGAAGCTTTCTTT.